This T cell receptor (beta chain) is drawn from a study of memory CD4+ T cells and cytomegalovirus serostatus. The CDR3 extends over 18 amino acids. From germline, CDR1 is GTSNPN and CDR2 SVGIG (reference sequence). V shed 2 bases and J 5 bases; nucleotides not matched to a gene: 15. Clones were read by immunoSEQ multiplex PCR, and TCRdb kept only the in-frame ones, dropping some. Of tens of thousands of clones in the sample, about three quarters are singletons; the top ten hold under 6%. The sort gate was single viable CD3+CD4+CD8-CD45RO+ cells for memory CD4+ T cells. This TCR came from an adult in good health and CMV-seropositive. Sequencing used memory CD4+ T cells from blood. V and J are TRBV30 and TRBJ2-5; 12 nucleotides align to TRBD1. This chain's CDR3 is CAWSMGAYGTGGQETQYF. Written as DNA, the CDR3 is TGTGCCTGGAGTATGGGAGCGTATGGGACAGGGGGCCAGGAGACCCAGTACTTC.